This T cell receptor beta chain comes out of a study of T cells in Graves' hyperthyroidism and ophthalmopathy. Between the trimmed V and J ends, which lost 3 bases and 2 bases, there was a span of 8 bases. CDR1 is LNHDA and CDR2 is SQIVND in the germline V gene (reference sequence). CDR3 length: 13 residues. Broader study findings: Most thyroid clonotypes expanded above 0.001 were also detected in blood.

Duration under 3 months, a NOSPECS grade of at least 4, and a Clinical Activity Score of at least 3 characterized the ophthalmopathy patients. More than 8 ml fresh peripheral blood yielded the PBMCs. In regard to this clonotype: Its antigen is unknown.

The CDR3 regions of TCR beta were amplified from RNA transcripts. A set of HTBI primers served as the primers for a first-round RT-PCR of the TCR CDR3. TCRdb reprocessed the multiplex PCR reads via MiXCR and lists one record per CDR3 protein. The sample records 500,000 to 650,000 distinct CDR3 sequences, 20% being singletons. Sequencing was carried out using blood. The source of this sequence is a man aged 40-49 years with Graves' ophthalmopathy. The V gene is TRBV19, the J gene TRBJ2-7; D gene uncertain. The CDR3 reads CASSMGKAYEQYF. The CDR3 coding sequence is TGTGCCAGTAGTATGGGCAAAGCCTACGAGCAGTACTTC.